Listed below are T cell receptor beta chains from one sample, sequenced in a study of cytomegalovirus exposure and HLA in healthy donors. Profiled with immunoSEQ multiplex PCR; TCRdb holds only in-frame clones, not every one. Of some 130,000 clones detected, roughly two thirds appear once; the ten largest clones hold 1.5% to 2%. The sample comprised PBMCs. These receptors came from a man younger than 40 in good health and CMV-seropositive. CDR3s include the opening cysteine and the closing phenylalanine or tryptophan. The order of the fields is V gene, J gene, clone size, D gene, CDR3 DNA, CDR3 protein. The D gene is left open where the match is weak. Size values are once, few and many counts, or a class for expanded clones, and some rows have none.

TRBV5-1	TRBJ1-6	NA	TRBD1	TGCGCCAGCAGCCCTGACAGGGGGGATTCACCCCTCCACTTT	CASSPDRGDSPLHF
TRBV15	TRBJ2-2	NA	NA	TGTGCCACCAGCAGAAACCCGGGACAGAACACCGGGGAGCTGTTTTTT	CATSRNPGQNTGELFF
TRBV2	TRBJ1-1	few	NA	TGTGCCAGCAGCCCGGGACATCAGAACACTGAAGCTTTCTTT	CASSPGHQNTEAFF
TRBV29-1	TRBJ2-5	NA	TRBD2	TGCAGCGCCGAAGCGGGGGGGCAAGAGACCCAGTACTTC	CSAEAGGQETQYF
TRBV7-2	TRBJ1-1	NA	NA	TGTGCCAGCAGCTTAGCTAGCGGTTACCTGAACACTGAAGCTTTCTTT	CASSLASGYLNTEAFF
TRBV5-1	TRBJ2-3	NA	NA	TGCGCCAGCAGCTTTGGCGGGACTAGCACAGATACGCAGTATTTT	CASSFGGTSTDTQYF
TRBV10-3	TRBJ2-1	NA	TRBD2	TGTGCCATCAGTGCCCAAGTAGCGGGAGCTGATAATGAGCAGTTCTTC	CAISAQVAGADNEQFF
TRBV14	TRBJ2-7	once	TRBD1	TGTGCCAGCAGCCTGTTACCACGGGACAGGGTGTACGAGCAGTACTTC	CASSLLPRDRVYEQYF
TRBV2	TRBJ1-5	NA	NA	TGTGCCAGCAGTGAAGAATTAGGGTGGGAGACGCAGCCCCAGCATTTT	CASSEELGWETQPQHF
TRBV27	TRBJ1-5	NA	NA	TGTGCCAGCAGTTTATCGACACAGGATCCGTCCCAGCATTTT	CASSLSTQDPSQHF
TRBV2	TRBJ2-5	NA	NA	TGTGCCAGCAGTAGTAGAGAGACCCAGTACTTC	CASSSRETQYF
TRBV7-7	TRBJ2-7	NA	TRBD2	TGTGCTAGCAGCGCCGGGACTACCGGAGAGCAGTACTTC	CASSAGTTGEQYF
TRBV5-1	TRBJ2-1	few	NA	TGCGCCAGCAGCTTGGGCGACGGGAGAGATGAGCAGTTCTTC	CASSLGDGRDEQFF